This is a list of T cell receptor beta chains from one sample in a study of T cells in Graves' hyperthyroidism and ophthalmopathy. TCRdb re-called the multiplex PCR reads with MiXCR, one entry per CDR3 protein. The sample records hundreds of thousands of distinct CDR3 sequences, about 14% being singletons. The sequenced sample consisted of blood. These receptors originate from a woman between 25 and 40 years old with Graves' hyperthyroidism. The CDR3 runs from the conserved cysteine through the conserved F or W. D genes are given only for firm matches. Expanded clones are given a class, and other clones once, few, many or no size at all.

D,J,V,size,DNA,CDR3
NA,TRBJ1-4,TRBV7-6,NA,TGTGCCAGCAGCTTATCACCGGGGGCAACTAATGAAAAACTGTTTTTT,CASSLSPGATNEKLFF
NA,TRBJ1-5,TRBV27,many,TGTGCCAGCAGTTGGGTCGAGAATCAGCCCCAGCATTTT,CASSWVENQPQHF
NA,TRBJ2-5,TRBV7-9,NA,TGTGCCAGCAGCTCCGTTGCCTATAAAGAGACCCAGTACTTC,CASSSVAYKETQYF
NA,TRBJ2-7,TRBV2,many,TGTGCCAGCAGACGGGAGACCGAATCCGAGCAGTACTTC,CASRRETESEQYF
NA,TRBJ2-1,TRBV28,many,TGTGCCAGCAGTCCCCGGGACACCTTATACAATGAGCAGTTCTTC,CASSPRDTLYNEQFF
TRBD1,TRBJ2-5,TRBV28,many,TGTGCCAGCAGTTCACCCGGGACAGAACAAGAGACCCAGTACTTC,CASSSPGTEQETQYF
NA,TRBJ1-4,TRBV28,many,TGTGCCAGCAGTGGGACCCGGGGTCCTAATGAAAAACTGTTTTTT,CASSGTRGPNEKLFF
NA,TRBJ2-1,TRBV11-3,many,TGTGCCAGCAGCTTAGGGAGTCCCACCTACAATGAGCAGTTCTTC,CASSLGSPTYNEQFF
NA,TRBJ2-3,TRBV11-2,many,TGTGCCAGCAGCTTAGGGGCTAGGGAAGAACCAGATACGCAGTATTTT,CASSLGAREEPDTQYF
NA,TRBJ2-1,TRBV10-2,many,TGCGCCTCCCTAGGCCCGGACACCAATGAGCAGTTCTTC,CASLGPDTNEQFF
TRBD2,TRBJ2-1,TRBV6-1,many,TGTGCCAGCAGTGGACCTAGCGGGAGGGCCAATGAGCAGTTCTTC,CASSGPSGRANEQFF
TRBD1,TRBJ1-2,TRBV10-3,NA,TGTGCCTTCAGTGAGCCTAATAGACAGGGAACCTATGGCTACACCTTC,CAFSEPNRQGTYGYTF
TRBD2,TRBJ2-2,TRBV3-1,NA,TGTGCCAGCAGCCAAACCGGGACTAGCGGAAACACCGGGGAGCTGTTTTTT,CASSQTGTSGNTGELFF
NA,TRBJ2-1,TRBV14,few,TGTGCCAGCAGCCAAGGGGGACCCCACTCCTACAATGAGCAGTTCTTC,CASSQGGPHSYNEQFF
NA,TRBJ1-4,TRBV7-9,many,TGTGCCAGCAGCTTAGAGCGGGGGCAGCGTGAAAAACTGTTTTTT,CASSLERGQREKLFF